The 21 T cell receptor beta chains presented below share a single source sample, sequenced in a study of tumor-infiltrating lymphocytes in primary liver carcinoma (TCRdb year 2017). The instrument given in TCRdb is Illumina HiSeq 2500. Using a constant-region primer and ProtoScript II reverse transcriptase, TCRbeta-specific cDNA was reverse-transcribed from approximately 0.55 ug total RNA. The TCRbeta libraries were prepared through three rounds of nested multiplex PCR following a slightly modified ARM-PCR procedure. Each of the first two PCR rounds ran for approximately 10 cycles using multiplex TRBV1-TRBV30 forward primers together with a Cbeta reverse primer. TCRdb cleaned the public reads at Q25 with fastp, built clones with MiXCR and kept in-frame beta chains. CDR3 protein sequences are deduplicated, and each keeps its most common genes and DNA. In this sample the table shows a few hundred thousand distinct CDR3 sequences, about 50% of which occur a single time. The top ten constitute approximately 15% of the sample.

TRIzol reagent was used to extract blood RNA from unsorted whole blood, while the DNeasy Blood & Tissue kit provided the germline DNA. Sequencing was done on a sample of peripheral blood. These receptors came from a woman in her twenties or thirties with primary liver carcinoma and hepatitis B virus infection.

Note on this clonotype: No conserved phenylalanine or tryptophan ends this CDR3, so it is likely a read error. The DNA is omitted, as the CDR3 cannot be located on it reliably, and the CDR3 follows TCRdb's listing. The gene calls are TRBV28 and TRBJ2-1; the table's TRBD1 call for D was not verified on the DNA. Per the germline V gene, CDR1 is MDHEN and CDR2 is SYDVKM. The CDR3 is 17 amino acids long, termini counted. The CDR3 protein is CASSPEQGAGRVNEHFL.

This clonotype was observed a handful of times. The CDR3 bases are TGTGCCAGCAGCTCCGGGGATGAAGCTTTCTTT. Translation: CASSSGDEAFF. V gene TRBV5-8 combines with J gene TRBJ1-1, with no clear D. CDR1 and CDR2 from the germline V gene are SGHTS and YDEGEE. Trimming stripped 3 bases from V and 7 bases from J, with 7 bases between. The CDR3 is 11 amino acids.

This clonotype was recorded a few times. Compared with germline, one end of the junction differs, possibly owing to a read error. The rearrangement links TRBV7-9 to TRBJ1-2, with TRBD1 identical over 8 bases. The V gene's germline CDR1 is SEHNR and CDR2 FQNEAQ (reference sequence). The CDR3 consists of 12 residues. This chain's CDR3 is CASSLQGGGYTF. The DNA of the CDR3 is TGTGCTAGCAGCTTACAGGGGGGAGGCTACACCTTC.

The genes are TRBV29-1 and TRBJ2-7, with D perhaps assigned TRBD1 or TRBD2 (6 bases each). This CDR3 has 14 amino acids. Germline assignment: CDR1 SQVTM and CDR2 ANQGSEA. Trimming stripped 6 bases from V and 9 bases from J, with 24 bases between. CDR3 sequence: CSVAPGGEMVGQYF. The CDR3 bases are TGCAGCGTGGCCCCCGGGGGCGAAATGGTGGGGCAGTACTTC.

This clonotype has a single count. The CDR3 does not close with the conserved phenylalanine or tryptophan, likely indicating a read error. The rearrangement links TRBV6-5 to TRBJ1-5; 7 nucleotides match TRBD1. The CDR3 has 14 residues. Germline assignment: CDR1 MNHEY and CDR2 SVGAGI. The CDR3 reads CGSGRTGGNQPQHV. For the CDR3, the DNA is TGTGGCAGCGGAAGGACAGGCGGCAATCAGCCCCAGCATGTT.

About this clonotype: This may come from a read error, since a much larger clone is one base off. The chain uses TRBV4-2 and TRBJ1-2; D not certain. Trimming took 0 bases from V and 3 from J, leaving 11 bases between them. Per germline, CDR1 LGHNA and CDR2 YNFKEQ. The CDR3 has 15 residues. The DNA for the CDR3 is TGTGCCAGCAGCCAAGATGTTAATGGAGACTATGGCTACACCTTC. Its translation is CASSQDVNGDYGYTF.

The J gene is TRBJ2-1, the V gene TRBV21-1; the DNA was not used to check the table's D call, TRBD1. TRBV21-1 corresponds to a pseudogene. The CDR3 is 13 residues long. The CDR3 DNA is TGTGCCAGCAGCCCTGTGAACGACGGTGAGCAGTTCTTC. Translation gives CASSPVNDGEQFF.

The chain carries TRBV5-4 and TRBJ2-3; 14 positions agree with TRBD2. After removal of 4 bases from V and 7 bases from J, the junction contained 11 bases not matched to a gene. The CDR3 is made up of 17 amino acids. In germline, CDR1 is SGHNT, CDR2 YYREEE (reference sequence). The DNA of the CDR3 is TGTGCCAGCAGCCCAACCGCCGGGACTAGCGGGAGATATACGCAGTATTTT. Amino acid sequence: CASSPTAGTSGRYTQYF. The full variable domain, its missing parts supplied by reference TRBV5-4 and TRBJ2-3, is ETGVTQSPTHLIKTRGQQVTLRCSSQSGHNTVSWYQQALGQGPQFIFQYYREEENGRGNFPPRFSGLQFPNYSSELNVNALELDDSALYLCASSPTAGTSGRYTQYFGPGTRLTVL.

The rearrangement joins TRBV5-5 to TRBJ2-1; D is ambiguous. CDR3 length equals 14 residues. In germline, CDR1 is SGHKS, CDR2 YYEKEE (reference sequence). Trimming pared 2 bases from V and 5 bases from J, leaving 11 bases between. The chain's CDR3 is CASSFLGGDNEQFF. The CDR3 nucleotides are TGTGCCAGCAGCTTCTTGGGCGGCGACAATGAGCAGTTCTTC.

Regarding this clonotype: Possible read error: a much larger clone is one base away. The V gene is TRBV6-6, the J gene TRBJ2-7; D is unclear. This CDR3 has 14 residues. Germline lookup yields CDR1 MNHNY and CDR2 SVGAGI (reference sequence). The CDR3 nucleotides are TGTGCCAGCAGTTACTACGGAAACTCCTACAAGCAGTACTTC. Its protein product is CASSYYGNSYKQYF.

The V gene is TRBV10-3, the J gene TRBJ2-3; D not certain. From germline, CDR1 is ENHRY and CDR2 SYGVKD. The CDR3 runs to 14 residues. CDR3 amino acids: CTTSVGTRKDTQYF. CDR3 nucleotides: TGTACCACCAGTGTTGGTACTCGCAAAGATACGCAGTATTTT.

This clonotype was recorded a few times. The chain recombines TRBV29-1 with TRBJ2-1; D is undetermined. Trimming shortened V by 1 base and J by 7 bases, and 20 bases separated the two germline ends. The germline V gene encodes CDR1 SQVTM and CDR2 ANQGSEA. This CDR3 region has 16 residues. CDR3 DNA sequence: TGCAGCGTTGAAGTCGGCAATTTACGTCTAGGGAATGAGCAGTTCTTC. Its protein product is CSVEVGNLRLGNEQFF.

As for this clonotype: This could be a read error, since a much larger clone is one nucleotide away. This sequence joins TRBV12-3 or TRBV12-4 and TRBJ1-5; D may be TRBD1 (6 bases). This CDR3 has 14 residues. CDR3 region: CASSPRGGNQSQHF. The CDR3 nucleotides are TGTGCCAGCAGTCCCAGGGGAGGCAATCAGTCCCAGCATTTT.

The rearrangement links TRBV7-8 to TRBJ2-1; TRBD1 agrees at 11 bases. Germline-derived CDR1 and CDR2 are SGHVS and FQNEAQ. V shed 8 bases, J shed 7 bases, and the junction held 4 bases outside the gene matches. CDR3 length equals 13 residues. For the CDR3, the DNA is TGTGCCAGCGGACGGGACAGGGGGAATGAGCAGTTCTTC. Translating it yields CASGRDRGNEQFF.

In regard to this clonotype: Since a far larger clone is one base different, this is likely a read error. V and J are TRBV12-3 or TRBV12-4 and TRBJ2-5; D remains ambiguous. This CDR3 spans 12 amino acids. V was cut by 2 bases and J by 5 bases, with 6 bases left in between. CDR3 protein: CASSLTHETQYF. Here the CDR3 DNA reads TGTGCCAGCAGTTTAACTCATGAGACCCAGTACTTC.

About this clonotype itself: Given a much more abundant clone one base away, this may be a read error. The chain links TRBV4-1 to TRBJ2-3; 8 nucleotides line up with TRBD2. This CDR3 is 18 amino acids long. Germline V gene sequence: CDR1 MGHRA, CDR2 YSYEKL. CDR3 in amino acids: CAISQINLAGTFTDTQYF. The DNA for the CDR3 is TGCGCCATCAGCCAAATTAACTTAGCGGGGACCTTCACAGATACGCAGTATTTT.

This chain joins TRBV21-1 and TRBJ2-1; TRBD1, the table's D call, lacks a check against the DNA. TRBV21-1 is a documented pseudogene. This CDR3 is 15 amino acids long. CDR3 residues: CASSPAIQGENEQFF. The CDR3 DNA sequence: TGTGCCAGCAGCCCGGCCATCCAGGGGGAGAATGAGCAGTTCTTC.

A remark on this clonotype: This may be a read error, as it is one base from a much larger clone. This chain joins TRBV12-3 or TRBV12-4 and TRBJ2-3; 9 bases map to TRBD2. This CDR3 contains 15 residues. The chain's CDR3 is CASSDYSGSTDAQYF. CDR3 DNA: TGTGCCAGCAGTGATTATAGCGGGAGCACAGATGCGCAGTATTTT.

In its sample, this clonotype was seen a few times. This CDR3 reads CASSYKLRGYEQYF. The CDR3 DNA reads as TGTGCCAGCAGTTACAAACTCCGAGGCTACGAGCAGTACTTC. This sequence joins TRBV6-5 and TRBJ2-7; D is ambiguous. CDR1 and CDR2 (germline): MNHEY, SVGAGI. Trimming removed 2 bases from V and 3 bases from J, with 11 bases in between. This CDR3 has 14 residues.

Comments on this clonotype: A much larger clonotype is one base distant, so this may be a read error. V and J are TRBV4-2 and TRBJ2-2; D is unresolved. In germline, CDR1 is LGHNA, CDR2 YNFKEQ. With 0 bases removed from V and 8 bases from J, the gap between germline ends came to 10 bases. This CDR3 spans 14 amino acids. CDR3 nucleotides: TGTGCCAGCAGCCAAGACCTTAACATTGGGGAGCTGTTTTTT. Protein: CASSQDLNIGELFF.

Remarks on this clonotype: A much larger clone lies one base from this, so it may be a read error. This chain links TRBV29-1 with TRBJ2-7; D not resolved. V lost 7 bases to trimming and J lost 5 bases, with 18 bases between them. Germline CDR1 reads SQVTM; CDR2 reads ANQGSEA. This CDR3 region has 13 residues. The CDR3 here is CSGRSVLGDEQYF. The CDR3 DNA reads TGCAGCGGACGAAGCGTTCTCGGCGACGAGCAGTACTTC.